A single T cell receptor beta chain is shown here with its context. The record originates from a study of blood T cell repertoires in COVID-19. Study context: In each case, the material was cDNA or gDNA derived from T cells, B-cell-depleted T cells, or PBMCs.

Only in-frame clones appear in the TCRdb table, and some are missing; sequencing was by immunoSEQ multiplex PCR. The table records about 320,000 clones, about 87% of them present only once. CDR1 and CDR2 (germline): SEHNR, FQNEAQ (reference sequence). The CDR3 totals 15 residues. V dropped 2 bases and J dropped 6 bases, with 13 bases sitting between them. Participants' reported clinical history set cohort assignment. The receptor's source is a young man who had recovered from COVID-19. The rearrangement uses TRBV7-9 and TRBJ2-2; D remains ambiguous. The sequenced sample consisted of PBMCs or T cells enriched from blood (not recorded which). CDR3 sequence: CASSLNGSIAGELFF. The CDR3 region has the DNA TGTGCCAGCAGCTTAAATGGTTCGATAGCCGGGGAGCTGTTTTTT. The variable domain in full, completed from reference TRBV7-9 and TRBJ2-2, reads DTGVSQNPRHKITKRGQNVTFRCDPISEHNRLYWYRQTLGQGPEFLTYFQNEAQLEKSRLLSDRFSAERPKGSFSTLEIQRTEQGDSAMYLCASSLNGSIAGELFFGEGSRLTVL.